What follows are 21 T cell receptor beta chains derived from one specimen sequenced in a study of blood T cell repertoires in COVID-19. TCRdb keeps only in-frame clones here, not all; method: immunoSEQ multiplex PCR. The table records hundreds of thousands of clones, around 90% of them present only once. The source material was peripheral blood. These receptors were taken from a man between 18 and 35 years old with active or convalescent COVID-19.

The chain joins TRBV12-3 or TRBV12-4 to TRBJ1-3, with D perhaps matching TRBD1 (6 bases). The CDR3 runs to 12 residues. V shed 8 bases and J shed 1 base, with 6 bases lying between them. This CDR3 reads CASGQSGNTIYF. The CDR3 nucleotides are TGTGCCAGCGGACAGTCTGGAAACACCATATATTTT.

DNA of the CDR3: TGTGCCAGCAGCTTAGCCTCGGGAGGGGGTCGCGGCTACACCTTC. This sequence encodes CASSLASGGGRGYTF. The chain recombines TRBV11-2 with TRBJ1-2; TRBD1 is a possible D gene (6 bases). Germline V gene lookup returns CDR1 SGHAT and CDR2 FQNNGV. This CDR3 contains 15 residues. V was trimmed by 1 base and J by 8 bases, leaving 17 bases between them.

V gene TRBV4-3 combines with J gene TRBJ1-2; D is uncertain. CDR3 length: 16 amino acids. Germline lookup yields CDR1 LGHNA and CDR2 YSLEER. V was trimmed by 2 bases and J by 3 bases, leaving 16 bases between them. The CDR3 reads CASSQSWRGVDYGYTF. DNA of the CDR3: TGCGCCAGCAGCCAATCGTGGCGGGGAGTTGACTATGGCTACACCTTC.

This clone was counted once. The genes are TRBV3-1 (or the pseudogene TRBV3-2) and TRBJ1-1; 8 bases map to TRBD1. The CDR3 is made up of 16 amino acids. Germline CDR1 and CDR2: LGHDT and YNNKEL (reference sequence). V lost 4 bases and J lost 3; bases outside the gene matches: 10. The CDR3 DNA sequence: TGTGCCAGCAGCCCCCTTTCGACAGGGGATTACACTGAAGCTTTCTTT. It translates to CASSPLSTGDYTEAFF.

This sequence joins TRBV24-1 and TRBJ2-7; TRBD1 agrees at 8 bases. CDR1 KGHDR and CDR2 SFDVKD come from the germline V gene. The CDR3 spans 14 residues. V shed 3 bases, J shed 9 bases, and the junction held 9 bases outside the gene matches. CDR3 in DNA: TGTGCCACCAGTGATCATAGGACAGGGTATGGGCAGTACTTC. This gives the protein CATSDHRTGYGQYF.

The chain has TRBV7-9 and TRBJ1-5, with 9 positions matching TRBD1. J lost 3 bases, V lost 5 bases, and 14 bases had no gene match. The CDR3 is 18 residues long. Germline V gene data show CDR1 as SEHNR and CDR2 as FQNEAQ (reference sequence). The CDR3 is CASSPTRQGVKDNQPQHF. In DNA, the CDR3 is TGTGCCAGCAGCCCGACCCGACAGGGGGTTAAGGACAATCAGCCCCAGCATTTT.

V and J are TRBV5-1 and TRBJ2-1, with 8 bases matching TRBD2. V lost 4 bases and J lost 2; bases outside the gene matches: 8. The CDR3 is 16 residues long. CDR1 is SGHRS and CDR2 is YFSETQ in the germline V gene. This CDR3 is CASSQGLAITYNEQFF. Written as DNA, the CDR3 is TGCGCCAGCAGCCAAGGACTAGCAATTACCTACAATGAGCAGTTCTTC.

This clone was picked up one time. The chain combines TRBV2 with TRBJ1-2; TRBD1 agrees at 8 bases. After removal of 5 bases from V and 8 bases from J, the junction contained 13 bases not matched to a gene. From germline, CDR1 is SNHLY and CDR2 FYNNEI. The CDR3 loop spans 15 amino acids. The CDR3 sequence: CASSYLPGQETGYTF. The DNA of the CDR3 is TGTGCCAGCAGTTATCTACCGGGACAGGAGACCGGCTACACCTTC.

The V and J genes are TRBV6-6 and TRBJ2-2; 7 bases map to TRBD1. This CDR3 is 16 amino acids long. The ends lost 0 bases at V and 3 bases at J; junction bases unmatched: 4. CDR1 and CDR2 (germline): MNHNY, SVGAGI (reference sequence). Here the CDR3 DNA reads TGTGCCAGCAGTTACTCAGGGGGCCCGGACACCGGGGAGCTGTTTTTT. It codes for CASSYSGGPDTGELFF.

The rearrangement uses TRBV3-1 (or the pseudogene TRBV3-2) and TRBJ1-2; D remains unclear. V was shortened by 0 bases and J by 1 base, with 21 bases between the two germline ends. The CDR3 runs to 19 residues. The germline V gene encodes CDR1 LGHDT and CDR2 YNNKEL (reference sequence). CDR3 bases: TGTGCCAGCAGCCAAGACCCGACGGATTGTGGGGAGCTTAACTATGGCTACACCTTC. Translation: CASSQDPTDCGELNYGYTF.

The chain employs TRBV5-1 and TRBJ1-1; a possible D gene is TRBD1 (5 bases). V was trimmed by 3 bases and J by 3 bases, leaving 12 bases between them. The CDR3 has 14 residues. CDR1 and CDR2 from the germline V gene are SGHRS and YFSETQ. The CDR3 nucleotides read TGCGCCAGCAGCTCGGACACAGGATACACTGAAGCTTTCTTT. This encodes CASSSDTGYTEAFF.

The V gene is TRBV28, the J gene TRBJ1-2; the match to TRBD1 covers 7 bases. The germline V gene encodes CDR1 MDHEN and CDR2 SYDVKM. The CDR3 is 15 residues long. V was pared by 7 bases and J by 3 bases, with 11 bases of the junction left unmatched. CDR3 residues: CASTPGGSGYYGYTF. The CDR3 DNA sequence: TGTGCCAGCACCCCAGGGGGGAGTGGGTACTATGGCTACACCTTC.

This chain links TRBV9 with TRBJ1-4; possible D gene TRBD1, 6 bases. V lost 0 bases and J lost 8, with 11 bases in between. This CDR3 is 14 amino acids long. CDR1 SGDLS and CDR2 YYNGEE come from the germline V gene. CDR3 in DNA: TGTGCCAGCAGCGTAGGCAGGGGCCAGGAAAAACTGTTTTTT. Translated: CASSVGRGQEKLFF.

V and J are TRBV19 and TRBJ1-2, with TRBD1 identical over 11 bases. The germline gives CDR1 LNHDA, CDR2 SQIVND (reference sequence). This CDR3 contains 14 residues. After removal of 6 bases from V and 6 bases from J, the junction contained 6 bases not matched to a gene. DNA of the CDR3: TGTGCCAGTAGCCCGGACAGGGGGCGCGATGGCTACACCTTC. Residues: CASSPDRGRDGYTF.

This clone was recorded a few times. The gene calls are TRBV10-1 and TRBJ2-7, with D possibly matching TRBD2 (5 bases). V shed 4 bases and J shed 5 bases, with 6 bases lying between them. The CDR3 has 11 residues. The V gene's germline CDR1 is WNHNN and CDR2 SYGVQD (reference sequence). CDR3 coding DNA: TGCGCCAGCAGTGGGACTGACGAGCAGTACTTC. Amino acids: CASSGTDEQYF.

With regard to this clone: The sample contains more than one DNA sequence encoding this CDR3. J is TRBJ2-1 and V is TRBV27; D is unclear. The V end was cut by 0 bases, the J end by 3 bases, with 3 bases between. This CDR3 has 13 residues. Per the germline V gene, CDR1 is MNHEY and CDR2 is SMNVEV (reference sequence). The CDR3 protein is CASSLSIYNEQFF. The CDR3 DNA reads TGTGCCAGCAGTTTATCTATCTACAATGAGCAGTTCTTC.

V usage is TRBV15 and J usage is TRBJ2-7; 7 positions agree with TRBD1. The CDR3 totals 14 residues. V lost 1 base to trimming and J lost 2 bases; unmatched junction nucleotides: 2. Germline CDR1 and CDR2: LNHNV and YYDKDF (reference sequence). CDR3 region: CATSRAQGAYEQYF. The CDR3 DNA sequence: TGTGCCACCAGCAGAGCTCAGGGGGCCTACGAGCAGTACTTC.

The chain recombines TRBV7-9 with TRBJ1-5, with TRBD1 identical over 7 bases. This CDR3 comprises 14 residues. Germline CDR1 and CDR2: SEHNR and FQNEAQ (reference sequence). Trimming removed 5 bases from V and 2 bases from J; junction bases left unmatched: 3. CDR3 sequence reads: CASSRQGGNQPQHF. The CDR3 DNA reads as TGTGCCAGCAGCAGACAGGGTGGCAATCAGCCCCAGCATTTT.

V usage is TRBV10-1 and J usage is TRBJ2-1, with D possibly being TRBD1 (6 bases). There are 15 residues in the CDR3. V was clipped by 3 bases and J by 5 bases, with 14 bases between them. Germline V gene lookup returns CDR1 WNHNN and CDR2 SYGVQD (reference sequence). The CDR3 here is CASSDQDSYDNEQFF. The DNA for the CDR3 is TGCGCCAGCAGTGACCAGGACAGTTATGACAATGAGCAGTTCTTC.

A few counts support this clone. This rearrangement joins TRBV25-1 to TRBJ1-4; no definite D call. Trimming shortened V by 1 base and J by 0 bases, and 12 bases separated the two germline ends. CDR1 and CDR2 from the germline V gene are MGHDK and SYGVNS. The CDR3 loop spans 17 amino acids. The CDR3 DNA reads TGTGCCAGCAGTGAATCCCTTAACTATGCAACTAATGAAAAACTGTTTTTT. Translated: CASSESLNYATNEKLFF.

The chain joins TRBV12-3 or TRBV12-4 to TRBJ1-5, with 10 bases lining up with TRBD1. Trimming cost V 5 bases and J 5 bases; bases outside gene matches: 0. The CDR3 sequence is 13 residues long. The CDR3 spells CASSGTGDQPQHF. CDR3 nucleotide sequence: TGTGCCAGCAGTGGGACAGGGGATCAGCCCCAGCATTTT.